The rows below give T cell receptor beta chains drawn from one sample of a study of control samples from healthy donors and cancer patients. Data came from immunoSEQ multiplex PCR; TCRdb stores just in-frame clones and leaves some out. Of fewer than 150,000 clones detected, over 75% appear once; the ten largest clones hold less than 2.5%. The sample taken for sequencing was blood. These receptors originate from a man younger than 30 in good health. CDR3s include the opening cysteine and the closing phenylalanine or tryptophan. The D gene is left open where the match is weak. Clone size is not always given. Where it is, it says once, few, many or a class for expanded clones.

v_gene	d_gene	j_gene	abundance	CDR3nt	CDR3aa
TRBV5-6	-	TRBJ2-1	once	TGTGCCAGCAGCTTAGGGTCCAGTGACAATGAGCAGTTCTTC	CASSLGSSDNEQFF
TRBV27	-	TRBJ1-6	-	TGTGCCAGCAGTCCCGTACAGTTGAGCTCCTATAATTCACCCCTCCACTTT	CASSPVQLSSYNSPLHF
TRBV5-1	-	TRBJ1-1	-	TGCGCCAGCAGCTCCCTGGAGGGCCACACTGAAGCTTTCTTT	CASSSLEGHTEAFF
TRBV7-3	-	TRBJ1-1	-	TGTGCCAGCAGCCCATACCTTGGGTCATTGGCCACTGAAGCTTTCTTT	CASSPYLGSLATEAFF
TRBV3-1/TRBV3-2	-	TRBJ1-1	-	TGTGCCAGCAGCCTTCTACACGGACAGGAAGCTTTCTTT	CASSLLHGQEAFF
TRBV18	TRBD2	TRBJ2-2	-	TGTGCCAGCTCACCTACCGGGACTAGCGGGAAATCCGGGGAGCTGTTTTTT	CASSPTGTSGKSGELFF
TRBV19	TRBD1	TRBJ1-1	-	TGTGCCAGTAGTATAGGAACAGGGGGAGGCACTGAAGCTTTCTTT	CASSIGTGGGTEAFF
TRBV9	-	TRBJ2-5	-	TGTGCCAGCAGCGGAGGGGGAGGGATAGAGACCCAGTACTTC	CASSGGGGIETQYF
TRBV10-1	-	TRBJ2-2	-	TGCGCCAGCGGCCGGGACATCTACACCGGGGAGCTGTTTTTT	CASGRDIYTGELFF
TRBV7-6	TRBD1	TRBJ1-1	-	TGTGCCAGCAGCCGACAGGGCGGAACTGAAGCTTTCTTT	CASSRQGGTEAFF
TRBV7-9	-	TRBJ2-1	once	TGTGCCAGCAGCTTTCACGGCCCCGATGAGCAGTTCTTC	CASSFHGPDEQFF
TRBV27	-	TRBJ2-7	-	TGTGCCAGCAGTCCGGGGTCAGTTTCCCCGTGGTTGGGGCTAACCCGCGAGCAGTACTTC	CASSPGSVSPWLGLTREQYF
TRBV2	TRBD2	TRBJ2-1	-	TGTGCCAGCAGGGGGACTAGCCCCGGCCATGAGCAGTTCTTC	CASRGTSPGHEQFF
TRBV13	-	TRBJ1-1	-	TGTGCCAGCAGCTTAGAAGGGGGTAACACTGAAGCTTTCTTT	CASSLEGGNTEAFF
TRBV6-5	-	TRBJ1-4	once	TGTGCCACCCTCTCGGGGGTAACAAATGAAAAACTGTTTTTT	CATLSGVTNEKLFF
TRBV10-2	-	TRBJ1-1	-	TGCGCCAGCAGTGAGCGGGACACTGAAGCTTTCTTT	CASSERDTEAFF
TRBV5-5	-	TRBJ2-5	-	TGTGCCAGCAGCTTGGCCGGGACTGGGGAGACCCAGTACTTC	CASSLAGTGETQYF
TRBV7-2	-	TRBJ2-2	-	TGTGCCAGCAGCTTAGTTCAGGGGCCGGGCGGGGAGCTGTTTTTT	CASSLVQGPGGELFF
TRBV11-3	-	TRBJ2-2	-	TGTGCCAGCAGCCCCAAACTAGGAGCCACCGGGGAGCTGTTTTTT	CASSPKLGATGELFF
TRBV6-5	-	TRBJ2-1	-	TGTGCCAGCACCTCATCCTGGAATGAGCAGTTCTTC	CASTSSWNEQFF
TRBV4-1	-	TRBJ2-5	-	TGCGCCAGCAGCCAAGTCCTAGCAGGTCAAGAGACCCAGTACTTC	CASSQVLAGQETQYF
TRBV4-2	-	TRBJ1-5	-	TGTGCCAGCAGCCCACGGGGGGAGCATCAGCCCCAGCATTTT	CASSPRGEHQPQHF
TRBV7-2	TRBD2	TRBJ2-5	-	TGTGCCAGCAGCCCGGGCGGGAGCAGGGAGACCCAGTACTTC	CASSPGGSRETQYF
TRBV12-3/TRBV12-4	-	TRBJ1-2	-	TGTGCCAGCAGTCTCGGCACCTATGGCTACACCTTC	CASSLGTYGYTF
TRBV3-1/TRBV3-2	TRBD1	TRBJ1-1	-	TGTGCCAGCAGCCAGGACGGACAGGAACCTGAAGCTTTCTTT	CASSQDGQEPEAFF
TRBV7-2	-	TRBJ2-3	-	TGTGCCAGCAGCTGGGCAGGACCGAGGGATACGCAGTATTTT	CASSWAGPRDTQYF
TRBV7-3	-	TRBJ2-2	-	TGTGCCAGCAGCTTAATAGGGAACGGGGCCGGGGAGCTGTTTTTT	CASSLIGNGAGELFF
TRBV5-1	TRBD2	TRBJ2-7	-	TGCGCCAGCAGCTTGGGGTCTAGCGGGGAATACGAGCAGTACTTC	CASSLGSSGEYEQYF
TRBV18	TRBD1	TRBJ1-2	-	TGTGCCAGCTCAGCGGGGTCGACAGGGAACGGCTACACCTTC	CASSAGSTGNGYTF
TRBV7-3	TRBD1	TRBJ2-2	-	TGTGCCAGCAGCTCAACAGGGGGAGGCACCGGGGAGCTGTTTTTT	CASSSTGGGTGELFF
TRBV5-4	-	TRBJ1-4	-	TGTGCCAGCAGCTTGGCGGGGTATGATGAAAAACTGTTTTTT	CASSLAGYDEKLFF